A selection of T cell receptor beta chains follows, all from one sample in a study of cytomegalovirus exposure and HLA in healthy donors. Profiled with immunoSEQ multiplex PCR; TCRdb holds only in-frame clones, not every one. The table includes 110,000 or so clones, 60% to 80% detected once. The sample taken for sequencing was PBMCs. The source is a man aged 45-65 years in good health and CMV-seropositive. CDR3s include the opening cysteine and the closing phenylalanine or tryptophan. A D gene is named only where the DNA matches it firmly. Expanded clones get a size class; other rows say once, few or many, or leave the size out.

j_gene,abundance,d_gene,v_gene,CDR3nt,CDR3aa
TRBJ2-1,once,TRBD2,TRBV2,TGTGCCAGCAGTGAAATTAGCGGGGGGACCCGTAGGGAGCAGTTCTTC,CASSEISGGTRREQFF
TRBJ2-5,few,TRBD2,TRBV5-1,TGCGCCAGCAGCCCTGGGACTAGCGGAAGGGAGGAGACCCAGTACTTC,CASSPGTSGREETQYF
TRBJ2-1,.,TRBD2,TRBV5-1,TGCGCCAGCAGCTTGGGTGGGACTAAGAACAATGAGCAGTTCTTC,CASSLGGTKNNEQFF
TRBJ1-4,few,.,TRBV7-7,TGTGCTAGCAGCTTCTCGACAGCAGCTAATGAAAAACTGTTTTTT,CASSFSTAANEKLFF
TRBJ1-1,.,TRBD1,TRBV6-5,TGTGCCAGCAGTCCCACAGGGGCTGGTATCACTGAAGCTTTCTTT,CASSPTGAGITEAFF
TRBJ1-4,.,.,TRBV4-1,TGCGCCAGCAGCCAAGATCTACAGGACCGACGGACTAGGAAACTGTTTTTT,CASSQDLQDRRTRKLFF
TRBJ2-4,.,TRBD2,TRBV29-1,TGCAGCGTTGGAAGCGGGGGAGACATTCAGTACTTC,CSVGSGGDIQYF
TRBJ2-7,.,TRBD2,TRBV5-1,TGCGCCAGCTTTGATTCGGGACTAGCGGGTTCATACGAGCAGTACTTC,CASFDSGLAGSYEQYF
TRBJ2-1,.,.,TRBV11-2,TGTGCCAGCAGCTTATCAGATGAGCAGTTCTTC,CASSLSDEQFF
TRBJ2-5,.,.,TRBV5-1,TGCGCCAGCAGCTTTATTAGCGGCCAAGAGACCCAGTACTTC,CASSFISGQETQYF
TRBJ1-2,once,TRBD1,TRBV5-4,TGTGCCAGCACTATGAACTCCGGGACAGGGTATGGCTACACCTTC,CASTMNSGTGYGYTF
TRBJ1-1,.,.,TRBV19,TGTGCCAGTAGTATCCAGGGGTCCTCGAACACTGAAGCTTTCTTT,CASSIQGSSNTEAFF
TRBJ2-5,.,TRBD1,TRBV18,TGTGCCAGCTCTCCCCTGAGCCCGAGACAGGGGCCAGAGACCCAGTACTTC,CASSPLSPRQGPETQYF
TRBJ2-7,.,.,TRBV4-1,TGCGCCAGCAGCCAAGATAACCTACCCTACGAGCAGTACTTC,CASSQDNLPYEQYF
TRBJ1-4,few,.,TRBV28,TGTGCCAGCAGAAGTGGGGGGAATGAAAAACTGTTTTTT,CASRSGGNEKLFF
TRBJ2-3,.,.,TRBV11-2,TGTGCCAGCAGAGGGAAGGGGGACGGAAGCACAGATACGCAGTATTTT,CASRGKGDGSTDTQYF
TRBJ1-1,once,TRBD1,TRBV7-2,TGTGCCAGCAGCCCCCAGGACAGGGCCACTGAAGCTTTCTTT,CASSPQDRATEAFF
TRBJ2-7,few,TRBD2,TRBV6-5,TGTGCCAGCAGTGACTCGGGACTAGCGGGATTCGGCTGGTTC,CASSDSGLAGFGWF
TRBJ1-2,.,.,TRBV28,TGTGCCAGCAGCCCTATAGGGGCGATCTATGGCTACACCTTC,CASSPIGAIYGYTF
TRBJ2-2,few,.,TRBV19,TGTGCCAGTAGTGATAGTATCGGGGAGCTGTTTTTT,CASSDSIGELFF
TRBJ2-3,.,.,TRBV5-1,TGCGCCAGCAGCTTGAAGCGCTCTAGCACAGATACGCAGTATTTT,CASSLKRSSTDTQYF
TRBJ1-5,.,.,TRBV2,TGTGCCAGCACCGAGGGAAGCAATCAGCCCCAGCATTTT,CASTEGSNQPQHF
TRBJ2-2,.,TRBD2,TRBV2,TGTGCCAGCAGTGAAGTCCCGGGAGGGACCGGGGAGCTGTTTTTT,CASSEVPGGTGELFF
TRBJ2-3,.,.,TRBV7-9,TGTGCCAGCAGTCCGCGAGTGGGGGGTTCAAGAGATACGCAGTATTTT,CASSPRVGGSRDTQYF
TRBJ2-7,.,TRBD2,TRBV7-9,TGTGCCAGCAGCCAGACTAGCGTACCCTACGAGCAGTACTTC,CASSQTSVPYEQYF
TRBJ1-1,few,.,TRBV27,TGTGCCAGCAGGCAGGGCACTGAAGCTTTCTTT,CASRQGTEAFF
TRBJ2-7,.,.,TRBV29-1,TGCAGCGTTACAGGGTCCAAAGGGCAGTACTTC,CSVTGSKGQYF
TRBJ2-1,.,.,TRBV7-2,TGTGCCAGCAGCTTCGTATTCTACAATGAGCAGTTCTTC,CASSFVFYNEQFF
TRBJ2-7,.,TRBD2,TRBV6-1,TGTGCCAGCAGTGAATCGGGATCAGGGCGGGGGTACGAGCAGTACTTC,CASSESGSGRGYEQYF
TRBJ1-5,once,.,TRBV18,TGTGCCAGCTCACCTCTCGGACAGACTAATAGCAATCAGCCCCAGCATTTT,CASSPLGQTNSNQPQHF
TRBJ1-2,.,.,TRBV2,TGTGCCAGCTCCCGAACCGGGACACTTGCTAACTATGGCTACACCTTC,CASSRTGTLANYGYTF
TRBJ1-2,.,TRBD1,TRBV27,TGTGCCAGCAAGGCGGGGACAGCTAACTATGGCTACACCTTC,CASKAGTANYGYTF
TRBJ2-3,.,TRBD2,TRBV11-3,TGTGCCAGCAGCCCGACTAGCGGGGGGCCGTTGGATACGCAGTATTTT,CASSPTSGGPLDTQYF
TRBJ1-2,few,TRBD1,TRBV7-8,TGTGCCAGCAGCGCTCCATGGACAGGGAACGTCAGCTATGGCTACACCTTC,CASSAPWTGNVSYGYTF
TRBJ1-1,.,TRBD1,TRBV10-1,TGCGCCAGCTCGGGACAGCCAAACACTGAAGCTTTCTTT,CASSGQPNTEAFF
TRBJ2-2,.,TRBD1,TRBV7-6,TGTGCCAGCAGCTTGACAGGGGCGGATTCCGGGGAGCTGTTTTTT,CASSLTGADSGELFF
TRBJ2-3,few,.,TRBV5-4,TGTGCCAGCAGCCCTGAGCGGCCCACAGATACGCAGTATTTT,CASSPERPTDTQYF
TRBJ2-3,.,TRBD2,TRBV5-4,TGTGCCAGCAGCTTGGCCCGCGGGGGGCCCGATACGCAGTATTTT,CASSLARGGPDTQYF
TRBJ2-7,.,TRBD1,TRBV11-2,TGTGCCAGCAGCTTACCCCCGACAGGGCCCTCCTACGAGCAGTACTTC,CASSLPPTGPSYEQYF
TRBJ2-2,.,TRBD2,TRBV5-6,TGTGCCAGCAGCTTGGGCGGGGGGAACGGGGAGCTGTTTTTT,CASSLGGGNGELFF
TRBJ2-2,.,TRBD2,TRBV11-2,TGTGCCAGCAGCCCAGGACTAGCGGGACGCACCGGGGAGCTGTTTTTT,CASSPGLAGRTGELFF
TRBJ2-3,.,TRBD1,TRBV5-1,TGCGCCAGCAGCCTAACAGGGGATCTATCGGATACGCAGTATTTT,CASSLTGDLSDTQYF
TRBJ2-2,once,TRBD2,TRBV7-2,TGTGCCAGCAGCCACCCGGGCCAAACTAGCGGGATGAAGGCCGGGGAGCTGTTTTTT,CASSHPGQTSGMKAGELFF
TRBJ2-4,.,TRBD2,TRBV6-4,TGTGCCAGCAGTGACATAGCGGGAGTTGGCAGAAACATTCAGTACTTC,CASSDIAGVGRNIQYF
TRBJ1-1,.,.,TRBV4-3,TGCGCCAGCAGCCAGGAGCGTAGGGGGGGAACTGAAGCTTTCTTT,CASSQERRGGTEAFF
TRBJ2-7,.,TRBD2,TRBV18,TGTGCCAGCTCACCACCGGGGAGCGGGGGGACCTACGAGCAGTACTTC,CASSPPGSGGTYEQYF
TRBJ2-7,few,TRBD2,TRBV2,TGTGCCAGCAGGAACCCGGTGACTAGCGGCTACGAGCAGTACTTC,CASRNPVTSGYEQYF
TRBJ1-5,.,.,TRBV28,TGTGCCAGCAGATCGGCAGGGAATGGCAATCAGCCCCAGCATTTT,CASRSAGNGNQPQHF
TRBJ1-2,.,TRBD1,TRBV5-4,TGTGCCAGCAGAAGCGACGCAGGGGGGTTTGGCTACACCTTC,CASRSDAGGFGYTF
TRBJ2-7,.,TRBD1,TRBV27,TGTGCCAGCAGTTTGGGGACAGGGGCCTACGAGCAGTACTTC,CASSLGTGAYEQYF
TRBJ1-1,once,.,TRBV29-1,TGCAGCGTTCGACGAAGTAGCGACACTGAAGCTTTCTTT,CSVRRSSDTEAFF
TRBJ1-1,.,TRBD1,TRBV10-1,TGCGCCAGCAGTGAGGCACAGGGGAGGAAAGCTTTCTTT,CASSEAQGRKAFF
TRBJ1-4,.,TRBD1,TRBV4-3,TGCGCCAGCAGCCAAGATCGTTTAGGACAGGGCCTTAATGAAAAACTGTTTTTT,CASSQDRLGQGLNEKLFF
TRBJ2-5,.,TRBD2,TRBV4-1,TGCGCCAGCAGCCAAGCGATACTAGCGAAAGAGTACCAAGAGACCCAGTACTTC,CASSQAILAKEYQETQYF
TRBJ1-1,.,.,TRBV14,TGTGCCAGCAGCCGGTGGCAGGGGAACACTGAAGCTTTCTTT,CASSRWQGNTEAFF
TRBJ1-2,few,.,TRBV5-1,TGCGCCAGCAGCTTGCAGGCGCAAGGTGGAGGCTACACCTTC,CASSLQAQGGGYTF
TRBJ1-2,.,TRBD1,TRBV5-6,TGTGCCAGCAGCTTGGCGGGGGGGACAGCTCACTATGGCTACACCTTC,CASSLAGGTAHYGYTF
TRBJ2-2,.,TRBD2,TRBV9,TGTGCCAGCAGCGTCAGCGGGGGGCAAGACACCGGGGAGCTGTTTTTT,CASSVSGGQDTGELFF
TRBJ2-1,.,TRBD2,TRBV6-1,TGTGCCAGCAGGTGGGGACTAGCGGGAGTGGGTGAGCAGTTCTTC,CASRWGLAGVGEQFF
TRBJ1-4,.,TRBD1,TRBV6-6,TGTGCCAGCAGTTACGGGGACAGCTATGAAAAACTGTTTTTT,CASSYGDSYEKLFF